Below, 24 T cell receptor beta chains from the same sample are listed, as sequenced in a study of OX40 agonist ivuxolimab in advanced cancers. Assay used: immunoSEQ multiplex PCR; TCRdb lists only in-frame clones, some missing. Of about 96,000 clones listed, more than 80% are singletons. The sequenced sample was CD4+ or CD8+ T cells sorted from blood, obtained in a trial of the OX40 agonist ivuxolimab. The receptor set was obtained from an adult with an advanced solid tumor such as melanoma, head and neck, liver or kidney cancer.

The chain combines TRBV14 with TRBJ1-2; D remains ambiguous. Germline values: CDR1 SGHDN, CDR2 FVKESK. The CDR3 extends over 13 amino acids. Between the trimmed V and J ends, which lost 4 bases and 8 bases, there was a span of 14 bases. This CDR3 reads CASSLGSRVGYTF. CDR3 DNA sequence: TGTGCCAGCAGCCTAGGTTCGAGGGTCGGCTACACCTTC.

The genes are TRBV6-4 and TRBJ2-7, with 7 bases fitting TRBD2. J was trimmed by 4 bases and V by 10 bases; bases with no gene match: 10. The CDR3 runs 13 residues. CDR1 MRHNA and CDR2 SNTAGT come from the germline V gene. Here the CDR3 DNA reads TGTGCCAAAGAGGGGCTAGCGGATTACGAGCAGTACTTC. Protein product: CAKEGLADYEQYF.

The chain is built from TRBV5-1 and TRBJ2-5, with D possibly matching TRBD2 (6 bases). V shed 0 bases and J shed 5 bases, with 14 bases lying between them. The germline V gene encodes CDR1 SGHRS and CDR2 YFSETQ. The length of the CDR3 is 15 residues. CDR3 nucleotide sequence: TGCGCCAGCAGCTTGGTGGGGGGAGACGGGGAGACCCAGTACTTC. This gives the protein CASSLVGGDGETQYF.

The V call is TRBV19, the J call TRBJ1-5; 7 bases match TRBD1. The germline CDR1 and CDR2 sequences are LNHDA and SQIVND (reference sequence). Trimming took 0 bases from V and 7 from J; bases not matched to a gene: 9. The CDR3 loop spans 16 amino acids. CDR3 coding DNA: TGTGCCAGTAGTATAGATCAACAGGGGATTCTCCAGCCCCAGCATTTT. This sequence encodes CASSIDQQGILQPQHF. Variable domain in full (rest from reference TRBV19 and TRBJ1-5): DGGITQSPKYLFRKEGQNVTLSCEQNLNHDAMYWYRQDPGQGLRLIYYSQIVNDFQKGDIAEGYSVSREKKESFPLTVTSAQKNPTAFYLCASSIDQQGILQPQHFGDGTRLSIL.

The rearrangement uses TRBV18 and TRBJ2-2, with D perhaps TRBD2 (5 bases). Germline loops: CDR1 KGHSH, CDR2 LQKENI. There are 13 residues in the CDR3. The V and J ends lost 6 bases and 5 bases respectively, with 10 bases between them. The CDR3 region is CASSPLATGELFF. The CDR3 nucleotides read TGTGCCAGCTCGCCTCTAGCTACCGGGGAGCTGTTTTTT.

As DNA, the CDR3 is TGTGCCAGCACCCCTTGGGGGACAGGGGGGAATGAGCAGTTCTTC. As protein: CASTPWGTGGNEQFF. The J gene is TRBJ2-1, the V gene TRBV27; TRBD1 aligns across 11 bases. CDR1 and CDR2 from the germline V gene are MNHEY and SMNVEV (reference sequence). Trimming removed 7 bases from V and 7 bases from J; junction bases left unmatched: 9. The CDR3 has 15 residues.

This chain joins TRBV11-2 and TRBJ2-3; 14 positions agree with TRBD2. CDR1 SGHAT and CDR2 FQNNGV come from the germline V gene. The CDR3 consists of 19 residues. J lost 5 bases, V lost 4 bases, and 14 bases had no gene match. CDR3 amino acids: CASSSSGLAGVFSIDTQYF. In nucleotides, the CDR3 is TGTGCCAGCAGCTCCTCGGGACTAGCGGGGGTTTTTAGTATAGATACGCAGTATTTT.

The chain uses TRBV2 and TRBJ2-5, with D perhaps matching TRBD1 (6 bases). With 5 bases removed from V and 5 bases from J, the gap between germline ends came to 12 bases. Germline V lookup: CDR1 SNHLY, CDR2 FYNNEI. The CDR3 sequence is 13 residues long. CDR3 DNA: TGTGCCAGCAGTTTACAGGGTGGGGAGACCCAGTACTTC. Its translation: CASSLQGGETQYF. The full variable domain, its missing parts supplied by reference TRBV2 and TRBJ2-5, is EPEVTQTPSHQVTQMGQEVILRCVPISNHLYFYWYRQILGQKVEFLVSFYNNEISEKSEIFDDQFSVERPDGSNFTLKIRSTKLEDSAMYFCASSLQGGETQYFGPGTRLLVL.

This chain connects TRBV5-1 to TRBJ2-5, with TRBD2 matching over 8 bases. Losses at the gene ends were 4 bases for V and 5 bases for J; bases not matched to a gene: 7. This CDR3 is built from 14 residues. The germline V gene encodes CDR1 SGHRS and CDR2 YFSETQ. In DNA, the CDR3 is TGCGCCAGCAGCCCGGGGGGGGCCGGGGAGACCCAGTACTTC. Protein product: CASSPGGAGETQYF.

V and J are TRBV29-1 and TRBJ2-7; perhaps TRBD2 as D (5 bases). The CDR3 contains 12 residues. Germline CDR1 SQVTM, CDR2 ANQGSEA. V dropped 1 base and J dropped 6 bases, with 10 bases sitting between them. Here the CDR3 DNA reads TGCAGCGTTGAAGGAGGCGCGGGCGAGCAGTACTTC. Its translation is CSVEGGAGEQYF.

This clone has just one count. The chain recombines TRBV7-2 with TRBJ1-2; unclear D gene. V was shortened by 1 base and J by 0 bases, with 12 bases between the two germline ends. CDR1 is SGHTA and CDR2 is FQGNSA in the germline V gene. CDR3 length: 16 residues. CDR3 coding DNA: TGTGCCAGCAGCTTAGTTTTGCAGATCCCTAACTATGGCTACACCTTC. It translates to CASSLVLQIPNYGYTF.

The CDR3 spells CASSLLEVSYNEQFF. The CDR3 region has the DNA TGTGCCAGCAGTCTACTAGAAGTTTCCTACAATGAGCAGTTCTTC. The chain employs TRBV2 and TRBJ2-1; D might be TRBD2 (5 bases). V lost 5 bases and J lost 1, with 12 bases in between. This CDR3 region has 15 residues. Germline assignment: CDR1 SNHLY and CDR2 FYNNEI. Drawing the rest from reference TRBV2 and TRBJ2-1, the complete variable domain is EPEVTQTPSHQVTQMGQEVILRCVPISNHLYFYWYRQILGQKVEFLVSFYNNEISEKSEIFDDQFSVERPDGSNFTLKIRSTKLEDSAMYFCASSLLEVSYNEQFFGPGTRLTVL.

The chain links TRBV7-2 to TRBJ2-1; 9 positions agree with TRBD2. V shed 8 bases and J 6 bases; nucleotides not matched to a gene: 14. Germline CDR1 reads SGHTA; CDR2 reads FQGNSA. This CDR3 has 16 amino acids. In DNA form, the CDR3 reads TGTGCCAGCGGTGGGGTGGCGGGAGGGGTCGGCAATGAGCAGTTCTTC. Residues: CASGGVAGGVGNEQFF.

This rearrangement joins TRBV11-1 to TRBJ2-7; TRBD2 agrees at 13 bases. The germline V gene encodes CDR1 SGHAT and CDR2 FQDESV (reference sequence). Unmatched junction bases numbered 7, after V lost 0 bases and J lost 2 bases. This CDR3 spans 18 amino acids. CDR3: CASSLAGLAGFAPYEQYF. CDR3 coding DNA: TGTGCCAGCAGCTTAGCGGGACTAGCGGGATTCGCGCCCTACGAGCAGTACTTC.

This rearrangement joins TRBV2 to TRBJ2-5; D gene unclear. Germline V gives CDR1 SNHLY, CDR2 FYNNEI. The V end lost 4 bases, the J end lost 5 bases, and 11 bases lay between the germline ends. The CDR3 has 13 residues. CDR3 DNA: TGTGCCAGCAGTGTCGGACGGCAGGAGACCCAGTACTTC. Amino acids: CASSVGRQETQYF.

The chain links TRBV7-2 to TRBJ2-1; D unresolved. This CDR3 region has 14 residues. The V end was cut by 0 bases, the J end by 7 bases, with 10 bases between. Looked up from germline, CDR1 is SGHTA and CDR2 is FQGNSA. CDR3 in DNA: TGTGCCAGCAGCTTAGCTTCCAAAAAAAATGAGCAGTTCTTC. Translated, it gives CASSLASKKNEQFF.

V is TRBV11-2 and J is TRBJ1-1; the match to TRBD1 covers 7 bases. The V gene's germline CDR1 is SGHAT and CDR2 FQNNGV. CDR3 size: 13 residues. Germline trimming cut 5 bases from V and 4 bases from J; bases unmatched to any gene: 4. The CDR3 loop is CASSPGTVTEAFF. The CDR3 DNA is TGTGCCAGCAGCCCAGGGACAGTCACTGAAGCTTTCTTT.

The genes are TRBV7-2 and TRBJ2-3; tentatively, D is TRBD2 (5 bases). V gave up 11 bases and J gave up 4 bases, with 19 bases separating them. The CDR3 has 14 amino acids. Germline loops: CDR1 SGHTA, CDR2 FQGNSA. CDR3 coding DNA: TGTGCCTCCAGCCGGGGTAATAGCGCAGATACGCAGTATTTT. Encoded protein: CASSRGNSADTQYF.

The V and J genes are TRBV14 and TRBJ1-2; weak D call: TRBD1 (5 bases). Trimming took 2 bases from V and 8 from J, leaving 12 bases between them. In germline, CDR1 is SGHDN, CDR2 FVKESK. CDR3 length equals 13 residues. CDR3 coding DNA: TGTGCCAGCAGCCAATACCAGGGCGACGGCTACACCTTC. As protein: CASSQYQGDGYTF. Filled out from reference TRBV14 and TRBJ1-2, the complete variable domain reads EAGVTQFPSHSVIEKGQTVTLRCDPISGHDNLYWYRRVMGKEIKFLLHFVKESKQDESGMPNNRFLAERTGGTYSTLKVQPAELEDSGVYFCASSQYQGDGYTFGSGTRLTVV.

The chain couples TRBV7-9 to TRBJ1-2; D is unresolved. V was cut by 5 bases and J by 2 bases, with 12 bases left in between. CDR3 length: 14 residues. The germline CDR1 and CDR2 sequences are SEHNR and FQNEAQ (reference sequence). Here the CDR3 reads CASSQETHNYGYTF. DNA for the CDR3: TGTGCCAGCAGCCAGGAAACTCACAACTATGGCTACACCTTC.

This chain joins TRBV27 and TRBJ2-3, with D perhaps TRBD2 (6 bases). Germline assignment: CDR1 MNHEY and CDR2 SMNVEV (reference sequence). The V gene lost 2 bases and the J gene lost 6 bases, with 12 bases spanning the gap. The CDR3 has 14 residues. In nucleotides, the CDR3 is TGTGCCAGCAGTTTACGGCGGGGTCGGGATACGCAGTATTTT. Encoded protein: CASSLRRGRDTQYF.

The genes are TRBV19 and TRBJ2-6, with D perhaps TRBD1 (5 bases). The germline V and J ends were trimmed by 6 bases and 0 bases, with 12 bases remaining between them. Germline V gene data show CDR1 as LNHDA and CDR2 as SQIVND (reference sequence). The CDR3 loop spans 16 amino acids. CDR3 amino acids: CASRRTTFSGANVLTF. The CDR3 DNA sequence: TGTGCCAGTAGGCGGACAACTTTCTCTGGGGCCAACGTCCTGACTTTC. Full variable domain (missing parts from reference TRBV19 and TRBJ2-6): DGGITQSPKYLFRKEGQNVTLSCEQNLNHDAMYWYRQDPGQGLRLIYYSQIVNDFQKGDIAEGYSVSREKKESFPLTVTSAQKNPTAFYLCASRRTTFSGANVLTFGAGSRLTVL.

This clone was counted only a few times. This rearrangement joins TRBV27 to TRBJ1-2; unclear D gene. This CDR3 has 13 residues. Germline V CDR1 and CDR2: MNHEY, SMNVEV (reference sequence). V was cut by 3 bases and J by 4 bases, with 9 bases left in between. CDR3 protein: CASSLRDSYGYTF. CDR3 nucleotide sequence: TGTGCCAGCAGTTTGAGGGATAGCTATGGCTACACCTTC.

The CDR3 spells CASSLENYGYTF. DNA of the CDR3: TGTGCCAGCAGCTTGGAAAACTATGGCTACACCTTC. The rearrangement links TRBV5-4 to TRBJ1-2; no definite D call. Trimming pared 0 bases from V and 2 bases from J, leaving 2 bases between. CDR3 length: 12 residues. CDR1 and CDR2 from the germline V gene are SGHNT and YYREEE (reference sequence).